A single sample is the source of the 16 T cell receptor beta chains below, sequenced in a study of cytomegalovirus exposure and HLA in healthy donors (dated by TCRdb to 2016 to 2017). The library came from the immunoSEQ multiplex PCR assay. A mixture of 60 forward primers for TCR Vbeta segments and 13 reverse primers for TCR Jbeta segments was used in the multiplex PCR. TCRdb carries this immuneACCESS record with in-frame sequences only. Its versions omit some clonotypes, under half of them owing to an unresolved V gene in the studies checked, with the rest unexplained. In this sample the table shows approximately 140,000 clones, nearly 80% of which occur a single time. The biggest ten clones account for around 2.9% of the sample. The material sequenced was PBMCs. The origin of the receptors is a middle-aged man in good health and CMV-seropositive.

The chain uses TRBV7-2 and TRBJ1-2; weak D call: TRBD1 (5 bases). The CDR3 contains 14 residues. V lost 0 bases and J lost 6, with 11 bases in between. Germline V lookup: CDR1 SGHTA, CDR2 FQGNSA. CDR3 nucleotide sequence: TGTGCCAGCAGCTTAGCGATGGGGCAGGATGGCTACACCTTC. Its protein product is CASSLAMGQDGYTF.

V gene TRBV27 combines with J gene TRBJ2-1, with D maybe TRBD1 (6 bases). Per the germline V gene, CDR1 is MNHEY and CDR2 is SMNVEV (reference sequence). With 7 bases removed from V and 9 bases from J, the gap between germline ends came to 19 bases. There are 14 residues in the CDR3. The CDR3 loop is CASTKITGIGEQFF. The CDR3 DNA reads TGTGCCAGCACCAAAATCACAGGGATCGGTGAGCAGTTCTTC.

As to this clone: Other DNA sequences in this specimen translate into the identical CDR3. The chain uses TRBV5-1 and TRBJ2-5; D remains unclear. Trimming pared 0 bases from V and 2 bases from J, leaving 5 bases between. This CDR3 spans 13 amino acids. Germline CDR1 SGHRS, CDR2 YFSETQ. The DNA for the CDR3 is TGCGCCAGCAGCTTGGGACTTCAAGAGACCCAGTACTTC. Translated, it gives CASSLGLQETQYF.

The chain employs TRBV28 and TRBJ2-1; the D gene is possibly TRBD2 (6 bases). Germline V gene data show CDR1 as MDHEN and CDR2 as SYDVKM. There are 13 residues in the CDR3. The V and J ends lost 5 bases and 4 bases respectively, with 9 bases between them. The CDR3 is CASSRLVYNEQFF. CDR3 nucleotide sequence: TGTGCCAGCAGTCGACTAGTTTACAATGAGCAGTTCTTC.

This chain links TRBV7-9 with TRBJ2-3; TRBD2 aligns across 7 bases. This CDR3 has 15 amino acids. Trimming removed 7 bases from V and 10 bases from J; junction bases left unmatched: 17. The germline gives CDR1 SEHNR, CDR2 FQNEAQ (reference sequence). In nucleotides, the CDR3 is TGTGCCAGCACCCCAGCGGGATCCCTCGGGTCGGCGCAGTATTTT. It specifies CASTPAGSLGSAQYF.

This clone has more than one count but fewer than ten. V and J are TRBV30 and TRBJ2-7; D perhaps matches TRBD1 (5 bases). The CDR3 loop spans 12 amino acids. Trimming stripped 2 bases from V and 1 base from J, with 6 bases between. Germline CDR1 is GTSNPN and CDR2 is SVGIG (reference sequence). CDR3 sequence (DNA): TGTGCCTGGAGTAGGGGTTCCTACGAGCAGTACTTC. Its protein is CAWSRGSYEQYF. The complete variable domain, with remaining parts taken from reference TRBV30 and TRBJ2-7, reads SQTIHQWPATLVQPVGSPLSLECTVEGTSNPNLYWYRQAAGRGLQLLFYSVGIGQISSEVPQNLSASRPQDRQFILSSKKLLLSDSGFYLCAWSRGSYEQYFGPGTRLTVT.

This chain links TRBV5-4 with TRBJ2-5; 8 bases fit TRBD1. The CDR3 extends over 15 amino acids. Losses at the gene ends were 1 base for V and 3 bases for J; bases not matched to a gene: 5. Germline V gives CDR1 SGHNT, CDR2 YYREEE (reference sequence). The CDR3 loop is CASSLSHRGEETQYF. The CDR3 nucleotides are TGTGCCAGCAGCTTGTCCCACAGGGGGGAAGAGACCCAGTACTTC.

This clone was detected once. The chain recombines TRBV7-2 with TRBJ1-4, with 9 bases identical to TRBD1. The trim removed 4 bases at V and 1 base at J, leaving 7 bases unmatched. Germline V gene sequence: CDR1 SGHTA, CDR2 FQGNSA. The CDR3 is 17 residues long. DNA for the CDR3: TGTGCCAGCAGCTACAGGGGGCGCGGGGTAACTAATGAAAAACTGTTTTTT. It specifies CASSYRGRGVTNEKLFF.

The chain has TRBV30 and TRBJ1-5; D unclear. Trimming took off 2 bases at V and 1 base at J, with 15 bases between the two ends. The CDR3 length is 16 residues. Germline V gene sequence: CDR1 GTSNPN, CDR2 SVGIG (reference sequence). CDR3 bases: TGTGCCTGGAGTCTTGGAGGCCAGTGGAGCAATCAGCCCCAGCATTTT. As protein: CAWSLGGQWSNQPQHF.

This clone has just a few counts. The chain employs TRBV5-4 and TRBJ2-3; 7 bases agree with TRBD2. This CDR3 region has 18 residues. V shed 4 bases and J 1 base; nucleotides not matched to a gene: 15. CDR1 and CDR2 (germline): SGHNT, YYREEE (reference sequence). The CDR3 is CASSDTAGGDSGTDTQYF. As DNA, the CDR3 is TGTGCCAGCAGCGATACGGCTGGGGGGGACTCGGGCACAGATACGCAGTATTTT.

Details on this clone: The same CDR3 arises from other DNA sequences in this sample as well. V gene TRBV18 combines with J gene TRBJ1-5; D is undetermined. Looked up from germline, CDR1 is KGHSH and CDR2 is LQKENI. The V gene lost 2 bases and the J gene lost 5 bases, with 7 bases spanning the gap. The CDR3 has 13 amino acids. The CDR3 spells CASSPFGDQPQHF. The DNA of the CDR3 is TGTGCCAGCTCACCATTCGGGGATCAGCCCCAGCATTTT.

The V and J genes are TRBV5-5 and TRBJ2-5, with 9 bases lining up with TRBD1. Germline values: CDR1 SGHKS, CDR2 YYEKEE (reference sequence). The J segment lost 2 bases and the V segment lost 4 bases, leaving 6 bases of the junction unmatched. The CDR3 is 15 amino acids. CDR3 nucleotide sequence: TGTGCCAGCAGCAGGACAGGGGCTGGGCAAGAGACCCAGTACTTC. Its protein product is CASSRTGAGQETQYF.

V and J are TRBV25-1 and TRBJ2-3, with a tentative D call TRBD2 (5 bases). V lost 4 bases, J lost 0 bases, and 5 bases lay in between. Per germline, CDR1 MGHDK and CDR2 SYGVNS. CDR3 length equals 13 residues. CDR3 amino acids: CASSGTSTDTQYF. The CDR3 nucleotides read TGTGCCAGCAGTGGGACTAGCACAGATACGCAGTATTTT. Variable domain in full (rest from reference TRBV25-1 and TRBJ2-3): EADIYQTPRYLVIGTGKKITLECSQTMGHDKMYWYQQDPGMELHLIHYSYGVNSTEKGDLSSESTVSRIRTEHFPLTLESARPSHTSQYLCASSGTSTDTQYFGPGTRLTVL.

The rearrangement joins TRBV5-4 to TRBJ1-4; D unresolved. Germline CDR1 SGHNT, CDR2 YYREEE (reference sequence). Trimming shortened V by 2 bases and J by 8 bases, and 10 bases separated the two germline ends. The CDR3 sequence is 13 residues long. This chain's CDR3 is CASSLTNSEKLFF. The CDR3 DNA sequence: TGTGCCAGCAGCTTAACTAACTCAGAAAAACTGTTTTTT.

This clone has a handful of counts. The chain carries TRBV6-4 and TRBJ2-3; D remains unclear. There are 14 residues in the CDR3. The V gene's germline CDR1 is MRHNA and CDR2 SNTAGT. V dropped 2 bases and J dropped 1 base, with 7 bases sitting between them. The CDR3 loop is CASSDDLGTDTQYF. The DNA for the CDR3 is TGTGCCAGCAGTGACGACTTGGGCACAGATACGCAGTATTTT.

This clone was detected only a few times. The chain has TRBV9 and TRBJ2-7, with D perhaps TRBD1 (6 bases). V shed 0 bases and J shed 5 bases, with 12 bases lying between them. This CDR3 is 14 amino acids long. From germline, CDR1 is SGDLS and CDR2 YYNGEE. CDR3 DNA sequence: TGTGCCAGCAGCGTAGAGGGGGAAGTGAACGAGCAGTACTTC. Residues: CASSVEGEVNEQYF.